This passage covers 24 T cell receptor beta chains from one sample sequenced in a study of T cell repertoires in cytomegalovirus infection. Their specific antigens are unknown. TCRdb reprocessed the reads via MiXCR and lists one record per CDR3 protein. The data hold a few hundred thousand distinct CDR3 sequences, with 40% observed a single time. Source: cultured PBMCs, taken from culture after CMV antigen stimulation. The receptors were gathered from a human donor in good health (CMV status not recorded). Some clones in this sample may be carry-over from other donors' samples.

CDR3 protein: CSVEDVEQQYF. CDR3 sequence (DNA): TGCAGCGTTGAAGATGTCGAACAGCAGTATTTT. The chain links TRBV29-1 to TRBJ2-3; D ambiguous. Per germline, CDR1 SQVTM and CDR2 ANQGSEA. V was shortened by 0 bases and J by 11 bases, with 9 bases between the two germline ends. The CDR3 extends over 11 amino acids.

The J gene is TRBJ2-2, the V gene TRBV12-3 or TRBV12-4; TRBD2 aligns across 7 bases. CDR3 length: 16 residues. V lost 5 bases to trimming and J lost 5 bases; unmatched junction nucleotides: 11. The CDR3 loop reads CASSRESRENTGELFF. For the CDR3, the DNA is TGTGCCAGCAGTCGTGAATCGCGGGAGAATACCGGGGAGCTGTTTTTT.

This clonotype showed up just a few times. The chain links TRBV7-9 to TRBJ1-3, with 8 bases matching TRBD1. Germline lookup yields CDR1 SEHNR and CDR2 FQNEAQ (reference sequence). The CDR3 has 16 residues. V gave up 1 base and J gave up 4 bases; unmatched junction bases: 6. CDR3 in DNA: TGTGCCAGCAGCTTAGGACAGGGGAAGGCCGGAAACACCATATATTTT. Its protein product is CASSLGQGKAGNTIYF.

The V gene is TRBV7-2, the J gene TRBJ2-7; D gene ambiguous. The CDR3 is 14 amino acids. Trimming pared 4 bases from V and 2 bases from J, leaving 12 bases between. CDR1 is SGHTA and CDR2 is FQGNSA in the germline V gene. CDR3 nucleotide sequence: TGTGCCAGCAGCTCACAGAGTACAGCCTACGAGCAGTACTTC. It translates to CASSSQSTAYEQYF.

The gene calls are TRBV14 and TRBJ1-2; D is undetermined. From germline, CDR1 is SGHDN and CDR2 FVKESK. The V end lost 4 bases, the J end lost 4 bases, and 25 bases lay between the germline ends. The CDR3 contains 18 residues. In nucleotides, the CDR3 is TGTGCCAGCAGCCCCCTCGTCCCCCGGACTCTTCTCGGCTATGGCTACACCTTC. Translation: CASSPLVPRTLLGYGYTF.

This chain links TRBV7-2 with TRBJ2-4; D gene uncertain. Germline V gene data show CDR1 as SGHTA and CDR2 as FQGNSA. The CDR3 covers 14 residues. With 3 bases removed from V and 1 base from J, the gap between germline ends came to 7 bases. Here the CDR3 DNA reads TGTGCCAGCAGCTTTCCGGGCGCCAAAAACATTCAGTACTTC. Amino acid sequence: CASSFPGAKNIQYF. Drawing the rest from reference TRBV7-2 and TRBJ2-4, the complete variable domain is GAGVSQSPSNKVTEKGKDVELRCDPISGHTALYWYRQSLGQGLEFLIYFQGNSAPDKSGLPSDRFSAERTGGSVSTLTIQRTQQEDSAVYLCASSFPGAKNIQYFGAGTRLSVL.

The chain has TRBV6-5 and TRBJ2-1; 8 bases are shared with TRBD2. V gave up 7 bases and J gave up 6 bases; unmatched junction bases: 11. Germline V lookup: CDR1 MNHEY, CDR2 SVGAGI. CDR3 size: 15 residues. The DNA for the CDR3 is TGTGCCAGCACCCCCTTAGCGGGGTGGGTCAATGAGCAGTTCTTC. Residues: CASTPLAGWVNEQFF.

This clonotype was seen at least ten times. The chain joins TRBV7-2 to TRBJ2-1; no reliable D call. CDR1 is SGHTA, CDR2 FQGNSA, per germline. The CDR3 totals 15 residues. V lost 5 bases to trimming and J lost 6 bases, with 17 bases between them. The CDR3 nucleotides read TGTGCCAGCAGCCCCCAGGATTTGCGGCTCAATGAGCAGTTCTTC. This codes for CASSPQDLRLNEQFF.

This clonotype has a handful of counts. The chain joins TRBV27 to TRBJ1-1; no clear D. The CDR3 loop spans 14 amino acids. The V end was cut by 2 bases, the J end by 0 bases, with 7 bases between. Germline V lookup: CDR1 MNHEY, CDR2 SMNVEV (reference sequence). The CDR3 nucleotides read TGTGCCAGCAGTTTAGGGCTGTTGAACACTGAAGCTTTCTTT. Its protein is CASSLGLLNTEAFF.

The chain is built from TRBV27 and TRBJ2-3; D is possibly TRBD2 (5 bases). Trimming removed 7 bases from V and 3 bases from J, with 11 bases in between. This CDR3 is 13 amino acids long. Germline V gene lookup returns CDR1 MNHEY and CDR2 SMNVEV (reference sequence). CDR3 DNA sequence: TGTGCCAGCACCCCACTAGGGACAGATACGCAGTATTTT. It is translated as CASTPLGTDTQYF.

Comment on this clonotype: A much larger clone lies one base from this, so it may be a read error. The CDR3 nucleotides are TGTGCCAGCAGCTTACAGGACGAGCAGTACTTC. The encoded protein is CASSLQDEQYF. This sequence joins TRBV7-8 and TRBJ2-7; D gene ambiguous. Per germline, CDR1 SGHVS and CDR2 FQNEAQ. Trimming shortened V by 2 bases and J by 5 bases, and 4 bases separated the two germline ends. The CDR3 extends over 11 amino acids.

A remark on this clonotype: At one end, the junction sequence differs from germline, possibly due to a read error. The gene calls are TRBV5-6 and TRBJ1-2; TRBD1 might be the D (5 bases). The CDR3 totals 13 residues. The germline V gene encodes CDR1 SGHDT and CDR2 YYEEEE. CDR3 in DNA: TGTGCTAGCAGCCCCGGGACGTCCCCGGGCTACACCTTC. Translation gives CASSPGTSPGYTF.

This clonotype has more than one count but fewer than ten. This chain joins TRBV7-2 and TRBJ1-6; D is undetermined. The CDR3 sequence is 16 residues long. With 4 bases removed from V and 4 bases from J, the gap between germline ends came to 14 bases. Germline V lookup: CDR1 SGHTA, CDR2 FQGNSA. CDR3 DNA: TGTGCCAGCAGCTCCCAATCGTCCGGATATAATTCACCCCTCCACTTT. Amino acid sequence: CASSSQSSGYNSPLHF. The full variable domain, its missing parts supplied by reference TRBV7-2 and TRBJ1-6, is GAGVSQSPSNKVTEKGKDVELRCDPISGHTALYWYRQSLGQGLEFLIYFQGNSAPDKSGLPSDRFSAERTGGSVSTLTIQRTQQEDSAVYLCASSSQSSGYNSPLHFGNGTRLTVT.

In this sample, this clonotype turned up a few times. The rearrangement joins TRBV3-1 to TRBJ2-5; TRBD2 might be the D (5 bases). The CDR3 sequence is 15 residues long. Germline values: CDR1 LGHDT, CDR2 YNNKEL (reference sequence). The V and J ends lost 0 bases and 0 bases respectively, with 8 bases between them. CDR3 DNA: TGTGCCAGCAGCCAAGATGAGACTAACCAAGAGACCCAGTACTTC. As protein: CASSQDETNQETQYF.

This chain uses TRBV4-2 with TRBJ1-1; D not resolved. This CDR3 has 13 residues. V lost 0 bases, J lost 11 bases, and 13 bases lay in between. Germline assignment: CDR1 LGHNA and CDR2 YNFKEQ. CDR3 in DNA: TGTGCCAGCAGCCAAGATACCGCATCGGGTGCTTTCTTT. It translates to CASSQDTASGAFF.

This clonotype was seen at least ten times. The rearrangement joins TRBV7-2 to TRBJ1-5; D remains ambiguous. Germline V gene data show CDR1 as SGHTA and CDR2 as FQGNSA. The CDR3 spans 14 residues. Trimming took 5 bases from V and 2 from J, leaving 10 bases between them. CDR3 amino acids: CASSARQGNQPQHF. The CDR3 coding sequence is TGTGCCAGCAGCGCAAGGCAGGGCAATCAGCCCCAGCATTTT.

Only one count was recorded for this clonotype. This chain joins TRBV3-1 and TRBJ2-2; weak D call: TRBD2 (5 bases). CDR3 length equals 14 residues. The V end lost 3 bases, the J end lost 1 base, and 6 bases lay between the germline ends. The germline V gene encodes CDR1 LGHDT and CDR2 YNNKEL (reference sequence). Here the CDR3 reads CASSQRENTGELFF. The CDR3 DNA is TGTGCCAGCAGCCAGAGGGAGAACACCGGGGAGCTGTTTTTT.

About this clonotype itself: Germline is not matched at one junction end, which may reflect a read error. The chain uses TRBV27 and TRBJ1-1, with TRBD1 as a possible D gene (6 bases). Per the germline V gene, CDR1 is MNHEY and CDR2 is SMNVEV (reference sequence). The CDR3 sequence is 12 residues long. In nucleotides, the CDR3 is TGTGCCAGCAGGGCTCAGGGGACTGGAGCTTTCTTT. Its translation: CASRAQGTGAFF.

This clonotype was observed a few times. The V gene is TRBV7-2, the J gene TRBJ2-3; 8 positions match TRBD1. Trimming took 1 base from V and 0 from J; bases not matched to a gene: 6. This CDR3 has 17 residues. Germline V lookup: CDR1 SGHTA, CDR2 FQGNSA. CDR3 region: CASSLDLQGASTDTQYF. CDR3 sequence (DNA): TGTGCCAGCAGCTTAGATCTTCAGGGGGCTAGCACAGATACGCAGTATTTT. The whole variable domain, remainder taken from reference TRBV7-2 and TRBJ2-3, is GAGVSQSPSNKVTEKGKDVELRCDPISGHTALYWYRQSLGQGLEFLIYFQGNSAPDKSGLPSDRFSAERTGGSVSTLTIQRTQQEDSAVYLCASSLDLQGASTDTQYFGPGTRLTVL.

The chain links TRBV5-6 to TRBJ2-3; 9 nucleotides agree with TRBD1. Germline lookup yields CDR1 SGHDT and CDR2 YYEEEE. V dropped 4 bases and J dropped 2; count of bases not matched to a gene: 2. The length of the CDR3 is 14 residues. CDR3 in DNA: TGTGCCAGCAGCCGGACAGGGGTCACAGATACGCAGTATTTT. It yields the protein CASSRTGVTDTQYF.

The chain has TRBV6-1 and TRBJ2-7, with 8 nucleotides matching TRBD1. CDR1 is MNHNS, CDR2 SASEGT, per germline. V lost 5 bases and J lost 3; bases outside the gene matches: 6. The CDR3 is 14 amino acids. The CDR3 spells CASSPTGDYYEQYF. CDR3 nucleotides: TGTGCCAGCAGTCCGACAGGGGATTACTACGAGCAGTACTTC.

This clonotype showed up many times. The chain is built from TRBV7-2 and TRBJ2-1, with TRBD2 as a possible D gene (5 bases). The CDR3 has 16 amino acids. CDR1 and CDR2 from the germline V gene are SGHTA and FQGNSA. Trimming removed 3 bases from V and 0 bases from J, with 12 bases in between. CDR3 in DNA: TGTGCCAGCAGCTTGGGAGCGGTGAGCTCCTACAATGAGCAGTTCTTC. This encodes CASSLGAVSSYNEQFF.

The V and J genes are TRBV19 and TRBJ2-7; weak D call: TRBD2 (6 bases). Trimming pared 3 bases from V and 7 bases from J, leaving 19 bases between. The germline gives CDR1 LNHDA, CDR2 SQIVND (reference sequence). This CDR3 comprises 15 residues. CDR3 DNA: TGTGCCAGTAGTATGATTGGCGGGGCCTCTGGGGAGCAGTACTTC. It codes for CASSMIGGASGEQYF.

This clonotype was detected only a few times. This chain links TRBV10-3 with TRBJ1-2; D gene uncertain. With 2 bases removed from V and 0 bases from J, the gap between germline ends came to 13 bases. Per the germline V gene, CDR1 is ENHRY and CDR2 is SYGVKD. CDR3 size: 16 residues. The CDR3 here is CAISESRTYTNYGYTF. CDR3 DNA sequence: TGTGCCATCAGTGAGAGTCGGACGTACACTAACTATGGCTACACCTTC.